Presented here are 8 T cell receptor beta chains from one specimen sequenced in a study of shared clonotypes between healthy human individuals. Clones were read by immunoSEQ multiplex PCR, and TCRdb kept only the in-frame ones, dropping some. The table shows some 2,000,000 clones, with approximately 94% occurring only once. The specimen was naive CD4+ T cells sorted from blood. The sample's subset: CD45RA+ positively selected. All receptors come from a man aged 18 to 29 in good health.

The rearrangement links TRBV6-5 to TRBJ2-7; 7 bases are shared with TRBD1. V gave up 5 bases and J gave up 2 bases; unmatched junction bases: 6. The CDR3 loop spans 14 amino acids. Germline V gene sequence: CDR1 MNHEY, CDR2 SVGAGI. The CDR3 coding sequence is TGTGCCAGCAGTAACACGGGACAGACCTACGAGCAGTACTTC. Translating gives CASSNTGQTYEQYF.

This clone was detected only a few times. In the same sample, other DNA sequences code for this CDR3. This chain links TRBV2 with TRBJ1-5; 7 nucleotides match TRBD1. The CDR3 length is 15 residues. Unmatched junction bases numbered 6, after V lost 5 bases and J lost 2 bases. CDR1 is SNHLY, CDR2 FYNNEI, per germline. The CDR3, as DNA: TGTGCCAGCAGTTTGTCCGGACAGGGCAATCAGCCCCAGCATTTT. Its translation: CASSLSGQGNQPQHF.

This clone has only a few counts. The V and J genes are TRBV25-1 and TRBJ2-5; D not resolved. V shed 3 bases and J shed 0 bases, with 11 bases lying between them. This CDR3 spans 15 amino acids. Germline V lookup: CDR1 MGHDK, CDR2 SYGVNS. The CDR3 sequence: CASSEATWYQETQYF. The CDR3 DNA sequence: TGTGCCAGCAGTGAGGCCACCTGGTACCAAGAGACCCAGTACTTC.

This sequence joins TRBV19 and TRBJ1-3; D is uncertain. Per the germline V gene, CDR1 is LNHDA and CDR2 is SQIVND (reference sequence). With 4 bases removed from V and 0 bases from J, the gap between germline ends came to 7 bases. The CDR3 has 14 residues. The CDR3 coding sequence is TGTGCCAGTAGTAGGCCGGGCTCTGGAAACACCATATATTTT. Its translation is CASSRPGSGNTIYF.

This clone was seen a single time. The chain couples TRBV5-1 to TRBJ1-1; TRBD1 matches 7 bases. Germline values: CDR1 SGHRS, CDR2 YFSETQ. V was pared by 4 bases and J by 0 bases, with 15 bases of the junction left unmatched. CDR3 length: 18 amino acids. For the CDR3, the DNA is TGCGCCAGCAGCCTTGCTACAGGGGCGACGGGTTTGAACACTGAAGCTTTCTTT. Amino acids: CASSLATGATGLNTEAFF.

Details on this clone: The identical CDR3 is also encoded by other nucleotide sequences in the sample. The V and J genes are TRBV5-4 and TRBJ1-1; no reliable D call. The CDR3 runs 13 residues. Trimming cost V 1 base and J 1 base, with 5 bases left between them. CDR1 is SGHNT, CDR2 YYREEE, per germline (reference sequence). In DNA, the CDR3 is TGTGCCAGCAGCTTGAGGGAGAACACTGAAGCTTTCTTT. It translates to CASSLRENTEAFF.

J is TRBJ1-6 and V is TRBV6-1; TRBD1 matches at 10 bases. Germline lookup yields CDR1 MNHNS and CDR2 SASEGT. The CDR3 length is 14 residues. V dropped 7 bases and J dropped 10; count of bases not matched to a gene: 7. The CDR3 DNA reads as TGTGCCAGCAAGACAGGGGGCGCTGGGTCACCCCTCCACTTT. This encodes CASKTGGAGSPLHF.

This clone was found once. The V call is TRBV7-2, the J call TRBJ1-3; D uncertain. This CDR3 region has 17 residues. V was clipped by 2 bases and J by 0 bases, with 14 bases between them. The germline gives CDR1 SGHTA, CDR2 FQGNSA. In nucleotides, the CDR3 is TGTGCCAGCAGCTTATGGGCTGAGAATACCTCTGGAAACACCATATATTTT. Translation: CASSLWAENTSGNTIYF.